Each of the 31 T cell receptor beta chains below was sequenced from the same sample in a study of shared clonotypes between healthy human individuals. Assay used: immunoSEQ multiplex PCR; TCRdb lists only in-frame clones, some missing. Of approximately 1.5 million clones in the sample, under 99% were seen once. The specimen sequenced was naive CD4+ T cells sorted from blood. Regarding subset: CD45RA+ positively selected. Receptors originate from a man aged 25-40 years in good health.

This clone was detected only once. In nucleotides, the CDR3 is TGTGCCAGCAGGGAGGAGACAGGGGACACTGAAGCTTTCTTT. It translates to CASREETGDTEAFF. The chain recombines TRBV5-4 with TRBJ1-1; 8 bases fit TRBD1. CDR1 is SGHNT and CDR2 is YYREEE in the germline V gene (reference sequence). The CDR3 sequence is 14 residues long. Germline trimming cut 5 bases from V and 3 bases from J; bases unmatched to any gene: 6.

This clone has just one count. J is TRBJ1-4 and V is TRBV19, with D unclear. The V and J ends lost 6 bases and 10 bases respectively, with 21 bases between them. Germline CDR1 is LNHDA and CDR2 is SQIVND (reference sequence). This CDR3 has 15 amino acids. The CDR3 coding sequence is TGTGCCAGTAGAACCGGAGACGCTGGATCGGGAAAACTGTTTTTT. It translates to CASRTGDAGSGKLFF.

This clone was found once. The chain employs TRBV2 and TRBJ1-4; no firm D call. V dropped 4 bases and J dropped 8 bases, with 17 bases sitting between them. The germline gives CDR1 SNHLY, CDR2 FYNNEI. The CDR3 has 15 amino acids. The CDR3 DNA follows: TGTGCCAGCAGTGCCCCCGCTCTCAAATTCGAAAAACTGTTTTTT. Its protein is CASSAPALKFEKLFF.

The genes are TRBV6-5 and TRBJ1-5, with 7 bases fitting TRBD1. The CDR3 spans 15 residues. The V gene end was trimmed by 4 bases and the J gene end by 5 bases; junction bases not matched to a gene: 8. CDR1 is MNHEY and CDR2 is SVGAGI in the germline V gene. The DNA for the CDR3 is TGTGCCAGCAGTTTAAACCGACAGGGAGATCAGCCCCAGCATTTT. Translated: CASSLNRQGDQPQHF.

The chain couples TRBV9 to TRBJ2-5; 7 bases are a match to TRBD2. Germline values: CDR1 SGDLS, CDR2 YYNGEE. The CDR3 is 16 amino acids. J was trimmed by 1 base and V by 0 bases; bases with no gene match: 6. The CDR3 bases are TGTGCCAGCAGCGTAGGAGGTAGCGGGTTCCAAGAGACCCAGTACTTC. The encoded protein is CASSVGGSGFQETQYF.

This chain uses TRBV12-5 with TRBJ2-1; D gene ambiguous. V dropped 1 base and J dropped 3 bases, with 7 bases sitting between them. CDR1 and CDR2 from the germline V gene are LGHNT and FRNRAP. CDR3 size: 14 residues. The CDR3 protein is CASGLAGLYNEQFF. The DNA of the CDR3 is TGTGCTAGTGGTTTGGCCGGTCTCTACAATGAGCAGTTCTTC.

Points on this clone: The same CDR3 is also encoded by other DNA sequences in this sample. V and J are TRBV19 and TRBJ2-1; D is ambiguous. The CDR3 consists of 13 residues. V dropped 6 bases and J dropped 0 bases, with 6 bases sitting between them. CDR1 and CDR2 (germline): LNHDA, SQIVND (reference sequence). CDR3 nucleotide sequence: TGTGCCAGTAGCCGGGTCTCCTACAATGAGCAGTTCTTC. Its translation: CASSRVSYNEQFF.

This sequence joins TRBV5-4 and TRBJ2-1; perhaps TRBD2 as D (6 bases). The germline V gene encodes CDR1 SGHNT and CDR2 YYREEE (reference sequence). V was cut by 0 bases and J by 8 bases, with 12 bases left in between. The CDR3 loop spans 14 amino acids. The CDR3 protein is CASSLDLRDHEQFF. The CDR3 nucleotides read TGTGCCAGCAGCTTGGATCTGCGGGACCATGAGCAGTTCTTC.

The rearrangement links TRBV7-8 to TRBJ2-3, with D possibly being TRBD2 (5 bases). The length of the CDR3 is 15 residues. The V end was cut by 3 bases, the J end by 0 bases, with 10 bases between. Germline lookup yields CDR1 SGHVS and CDR2 FQNEAQ. For the CDR3, the DNA is TGTGCCAGCAGCTTCGGCAGGACTAGCACAGATACGCAGTATTTT. Translating gives CASSFGRTSTDTQYF.

The chain joins TRBV2 to TRBJ2-5; D not certain. The germline gives CDR1 SNHLY, CDR2 FYNNEI. V was cut by 8 bases and J by 1 base, with 5 bases left in between. The CDR3 has 11 residues. CDR3 coding DNA: TGTGCCAGCGAGGTCCAAGAGACCCAGTACTTC. This sequence encodes CASEVQETQYF.

Comments on this clone: The same CDR3 also results from other DNA sequences found in this sample. J is TRBJ2-7 and V is TRBV5-1; TRBD2 agrees at 8 bases. CDR3 length: 15 amino acids. Germline lookup yields CDR1 SGHRS and CDR2 YFSETQ. Unmatched junction bases numbered 6, after V lost 3 bases and J lost 1 base. CDR3 in amino acids: CASSSLAGSSYEQYF. The CDR3 coding sequence is TGCGCCAGCAGCTCCTTAGCGGGATCATCCTACGAGCAGTACTTC.

V is TRBV7-8 and J is TRBJ2-5; TRBD2 is a possible D gene (6 bases). V gave up 5 bases and J gave up 5 bases, with 27 bases separating them. Germline V gives CDR1 SGHVS, CDR2 FQNEAQ. The CDR3 loop spans 18 amino acids. CDR3 sequence: CASSILQGGTGIGETQYF. The CDR3 DNA sequence: TGTGCCAGCAGCATCCTCCAGGGCGGGACGGGGATCGGGGAGACCCAGTACTTC.

CDR3 nucleotide sequence: TGTGCCAGCAGTTTTCCAGGGCCTGGCTACACCTTC. It specifies CASSFPGPGYTF. The chain couples TRBV28 to TRBJ1-2, with D possibly TRBD1 on 5 matching bases. Germline V gene sequence: CDR1 MDHEN, CDR2 SYDVKM. V was cut by 3 bases and J by 7 bases, with 9 bases left in between. This CDR3 spans 12 amino acids.

J is TRBJ1-2 and V is TRBV7-2; D call uncertain. Germline CDR1 reads SGHTA; CDR2 reads FQGNSA. This CDR3 is built from 14 residues. Trimming shortened V by 1 base and J by 4 bases, and 10 bases separated the two germline ends. The CDR3: CASSLVPGFYGYTF. CDR3 in DNA: TGTGCCAGCAGCTTAGTTCCGGGGTTCTATGGCTACACCTTC.

CDR3 sequence: CASSLEASGTLADTQYF. The DNA for the CDR3 is TGCGCCAGCAGCTTGGAGGCTAGCGGGACTTTAGCAGATACGCAGTATTTT. This chain connects TRBV5-1 to TRBJ2-3, with 9 bases lining up with TRBD2. This CDR3 has 17 amino acids. Germline assignment: CDR1 SGHRS and CDR2 YFSETQ. J gave up 4 bases and V 0 bases, and 9 bases lay outside the gene matches. Drawing the rest from reference TRBV5-1 and TRBJ2-3, the complete variable domain is KAGVTQTPRYLIKTRGQQVTLSCSPISGHRSVSWYQQTPGQGLQFLFEYFSETQRNKGNFPGRFSGRQFSNSRSEMNVSTLELGDSALYLCASSLEASGTLADTQYFGPGTRLTVL.

The J gene is TRBJ2-7, the V gene TRBV11-2, with 8 bases lining up with TRBD2. Germline V gene lookup returns CDR1 SGHAT and CDR2 FQNNGV. The V and J ends lost 4 bases and 4 bases, in that order; junction bases with no gene match: 12. CDR3 length equals 16 residues. The CDR3 spells CASSYLTPGGRYEQYF. CDR3 coding DNA: TGTGCCAGCAGCTACCTCACTCCGGGAGGGAGATACGAGCAGTACTTC.

The chain links TRBV27 to TRBJ1-5; the D gene is possibly TRBD1 (5 bases). V was shortened by 5 bases and J by 0 bases, with 14 bases between the two germline ends. CDR3 length: 16 amino acids. Per the germline V gene, CDR1 is MNHEY and CDR2 is SMNVEV (reference sequence). CDR3: CASSLWGGTSNQPQHF. The CDR3 nucleotides read TGTGCCAGCAGTCTATGGGGGGGGACTAGCAATCAGCCCCAGCATTTT.

The V and J genes are TRBV5-1 and TRBJ1-3; the D is unclear. V was clipped by 0 bases and J by 1 base, with 5 bases between them. There are 14 residues in the CDR3. Germline CDR1 reads SGHRS; CDR2 reads YFSETQ. CDR3 DNA: TGCGCCAGCAGCTTGGGGGAATCTGGAAACACCATATATTTT. It is translated as CASSLGESGNTIYF.

The chain is built from TRBV6-5 and TRBJ1-1; D ambiguous. This CDR3 contains 14 residues. Germline V gene lookup returns CDR1 MNHEY and CDR2 SVGAGI. Trimming left V 3 bases short and J 5 bases short, with 13 bases between. The CDR3 DNA follows: TGTGCCAGCAGTTATGACACCAGTTCAACTGAAGCTTTCTTT. This gives the protein CASSYDTSSTEAFF.

This chain connects TRBV5-6 to TRBJ2-7; D call uncertain. Germline loops: CDR1 SGHDT, CDR2 YYEEEE. CDR3 length: 14 amino acids. The V end was cut by 1 base, the J end by 2 bases, with 10 bases between. This chain's CDR3 is CASSLKSRPYEQYF. CDR3 in DNA: TGTGCCAGCAGCTTGAAGAGTAGGCCCTACGAGCAGTACTTC.

The CDR3 DNA reads TGCGCCAGCAGCTCATACAGGGGGTCGAACACTGAAGCTTTCTTT. It codes for CASSSYRGSNTEAFF. The chain carries TRBV5-1 and TRBJ1-1; 8 bases map to TRBD1. Trimming took 3 bases from V and 1 from J; bases not matched to a gene: 5. CDR3 size: 15 residues. CDR1 and CDR2 from the germline V gene are SGHRS and YFSETQ. The full variable domain, completed using reference TRBV5-1 and TRBJ1-1, is KAGVTQTPRYLIKTRGQQVTLSCSPISGHRSVSWYQQTPGQGLQFLFEYFSETQRNKGNFPGRFSGRQFSNSRSEMNVSTLELGDSALYLCASSSYRGSNTEAFFGQGTRLTVV.

V usage is TRBV15 and J usage is TRBJ2-1; 9 nucleotides line up with TRBD2. This CDR3 region has 17 residues. The V gene end was trimmed by 0 bases and the J gene end by 8 bases; junction bases not matched to a gene: 11. Germline loops: CDR1 LNHNV, CDR2 YYDKDF (reference sequence). The CDR3, as DNA: TGTGCCACCAGCAGAGATGGACCACTAGCGGGTTTATATGAGCAGTTCTTC. It encodes CATSRDGPLAGLYEQFF.

The sample holds one count of this clone. The chain is built from TRBV5-8 and TRBJ1-1; a weak D match, TRBD1 (5 bases). The CDR3 totals 14 residues. Germline V gene lookup returns CDR1 SGHTS and CDR2 YDEGEE. V lost 4 bases and J lost 3, with 13 bases in between. CDR3 sequence reads: CASSTHLRDTEAFF. The CDR3 DNA sequence: TGTGCCAGCAGCACCCATCTCAGGGACACTGAAGCTTTCTTT.

The chain recombines TRBV27 with TRBJ2-7, with TRBD2 matching over 7 bases. Germline assignment: CDR1 MNHEY and CDR2 SMNVEV (reference sequence). J lost 2 bases, V lost 4 bases, and 5 bases had no gene match. The CDR3 spans 14 residues. CDR3 sequence reads: CASSSGGGPYEQYF. The DNA for the CDR3 is TGTGCCAGCAGTTCTGGGGGGGGACCCTACGAGCAGTACTTC.

The chain has TRBV11-2 and TRBJ2-5; D is uncertain. Germline values: CDR1 SGHAT, CDR2 FQNNGV. Trimming took 1 base from V and 6 from J, leaving 15 bases between them. The CDR3 contains 15 residues. CDR3 in DNA: TGTGCCAGCAGCTTAGTTTTCCCGCCAGCTAAGACCCAGTACTTC. Protein product: CASSLVFPPAKTQYF.

The J gene is TRBJ2-1, the V gene TRBV29-1; D gene uncertain. V was clipped by 1 base and J by 3 bases, with 10 bases between them. This CDR3 is 14 amino acids long. Germline CDR1 SQVTM, CDR2 ANQGSEA. The CDR3 is CSVEGPARYNEQFF. In DNA, the CDR3 is TGCAGCGTTGAAGGGCCGGCACGCTACAATGAGCAGTTCTTC.

V is TRBV11-3 and J is TRBJ2-3, with TRBD1 matching 8 bases. Germline V lookup: CDR1 SGHNT, CDR2 YENEEA. The CDR3 loop spans 16 amino acids. The V and J ends lost 5 bases and 0 bases, in that order; junction bases with no gene match: 7. The CDR3 DNA follows: TGTGCCAGCAGCAAAGGACAGGGAGTCAGCACAGATACGCAGTATTTT. Its translation: CASSKGQGVSTDTQYF.

This chain links TRBV5-1 with TRBJ2-1, with TRBD2 identical over 12 bases. The CDR3 sequence is 15 residues long. Losses at the gene ends were 5 bases for V and 5 bases for J; bases not matched to a gene: 5. Germline V gene sequence: CDR1 SGHRS, CDR2 YFSETQ. The CDR3 DNA sequence: TGCGCCAGCAGAAGACTAGCGGGAGAAAACAATGAGCAGTTCTTC. The encoded protein is CASRRLAGENNEQFF.

V gene TRBV6-5 combines with J gene TRBJ1-5; D remains ambiguous. V was cut by 0 bases and J by 7 bases, with 13 bases left in between. The CDR3 extends over 15 amino acids. Germline CDR1 is MNHEY and CDR2 is SVGAGI. This CDR3 is CASSYSILSGQPQHF. The CDR3, as DNA: TGTGCCAGCAGTTACTCGATCTTAAGTGGGCAGCCCCAGCATTTT.

In this sample, this clone turned up once. V is TRBV5-1 and J is TRBJ1-5; D not resolved. Germline V lookup: CDR1 SGHRS, CDR2 YFSETQ. CDR3 length: 13 residues. Trimming shortened V by 5 bases and J by 3 bases, and 9 bases separated the two germline ends. The CDR3 DNA reads TGCGCCAGCAGTGTCGCGGTCAATCAGCCCCAGCATTTT. Translating gives CASSVAVNQPQHF.

The rearrangement links TRBV9 to TRBJ2-1; TRBD2 matches 15 bases. In germline, CDR1 is SGDLS, CDR2 YYNGEE. The CDR3 totals 18 residues. The V gene end was trimmed by 0 bases and the J gene end by 9 bases; junction bases not matched to a gene: 10. CDR3 sequence: CASSVGGLAGGSFGEQFF. The CDR3 nucleotides are TGTGCCAGCAGCGTAGGGGGACTAGCGGGAGGAAGTTTTGGTGAGCAGTTCTTC.